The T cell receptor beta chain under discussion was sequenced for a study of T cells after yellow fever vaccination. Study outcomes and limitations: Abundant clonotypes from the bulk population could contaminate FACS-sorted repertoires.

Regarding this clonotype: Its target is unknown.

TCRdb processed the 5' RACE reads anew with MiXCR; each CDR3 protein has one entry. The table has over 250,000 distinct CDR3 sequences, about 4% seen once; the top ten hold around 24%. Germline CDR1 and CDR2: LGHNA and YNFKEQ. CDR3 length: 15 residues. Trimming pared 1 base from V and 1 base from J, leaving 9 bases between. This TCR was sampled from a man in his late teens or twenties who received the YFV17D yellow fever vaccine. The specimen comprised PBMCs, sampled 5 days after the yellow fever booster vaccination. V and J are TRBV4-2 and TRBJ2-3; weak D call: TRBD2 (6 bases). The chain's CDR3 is CASSQAEGRTDTQYF. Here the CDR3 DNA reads TGTGCCAGCAGCCAAGCGGAGGGACGCACAGATACGCAGTATTTT.